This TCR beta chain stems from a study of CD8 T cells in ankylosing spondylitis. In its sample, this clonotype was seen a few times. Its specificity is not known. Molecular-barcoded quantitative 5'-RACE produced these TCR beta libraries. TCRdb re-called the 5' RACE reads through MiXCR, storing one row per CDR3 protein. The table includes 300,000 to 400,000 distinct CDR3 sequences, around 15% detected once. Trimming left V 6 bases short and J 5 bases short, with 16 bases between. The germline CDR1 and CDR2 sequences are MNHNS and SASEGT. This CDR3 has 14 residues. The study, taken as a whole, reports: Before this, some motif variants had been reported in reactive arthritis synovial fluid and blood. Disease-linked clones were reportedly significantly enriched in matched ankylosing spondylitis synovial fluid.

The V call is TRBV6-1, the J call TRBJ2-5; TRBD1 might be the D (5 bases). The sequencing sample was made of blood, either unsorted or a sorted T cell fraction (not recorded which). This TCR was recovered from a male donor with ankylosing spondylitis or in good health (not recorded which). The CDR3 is CASSDLGAKETQYF. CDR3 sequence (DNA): TGTGCCAGCAGCGACCTAGGGGCTAAGGAGACCCAGTACTTC.